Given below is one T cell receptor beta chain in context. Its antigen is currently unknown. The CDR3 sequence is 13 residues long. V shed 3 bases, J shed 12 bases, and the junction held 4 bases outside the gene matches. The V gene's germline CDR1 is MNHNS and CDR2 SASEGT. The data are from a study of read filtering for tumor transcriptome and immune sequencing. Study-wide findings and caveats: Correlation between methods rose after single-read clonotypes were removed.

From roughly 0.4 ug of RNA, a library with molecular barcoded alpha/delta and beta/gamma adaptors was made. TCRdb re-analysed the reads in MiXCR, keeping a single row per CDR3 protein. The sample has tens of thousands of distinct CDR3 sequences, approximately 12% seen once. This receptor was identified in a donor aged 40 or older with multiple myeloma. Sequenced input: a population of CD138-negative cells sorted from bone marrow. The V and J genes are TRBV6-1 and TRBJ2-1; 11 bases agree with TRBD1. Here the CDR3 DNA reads TGTGCCAGCAGTGAGGTGGGACAGGGGGTGCAGTTCTTC. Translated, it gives CASSEVGQGVQFF.